These 9 T cell receptor beta chains came from one sample sequenced in a study of blood T cell repertoires in COVID-19. Repertoires were generated with immunoSEQ multiplex PCR, while TCRdb's copy carries only in-frame clones and drops some. The sample consists of some 120,000 clones, around 86% of them appearing once. The sequenced sample was peripheral blood. All receptors come from a woman in her fifties or sixties who had recovered from COVID-19.

The chain is built from TRBV5-4 and TRBJ2-1, with D tentatively TRBD2 (6 bases). The germline CDR1 and CDR2 sequences are SGHNT and YYREEE (reference sequence). Trimming took 1 base from V and 9 from J, leaving 14 bases between them. CDR3 length: 14 amino acids. For the CDR3, the DNA is TGTGCCAGCAGCTTGCCCCCGGGAGCTGGTGAGCAGTTCTTC. Translating gives CASSLPPGAGEQFF.

This clone appeared a few times. V usage is TRBV6-5 and J usage is TRBJ2-1, with TRBD2 matching over 8 bases. Germline CDR1 is MNHEY and CDR2 is SVGAGI. This CDR3 comprises 15 residues. Germline trimming cut 6 bases from V and 8 bases from J; bases unmatched to any gene: 12. The CDR3 here is CASSAAGGGQDEQFF. CDR3 coding DNA: TGTGCCAGCAGCGCCGCCGGGGGGGGCCAGGATGAGCAGTTCTTC.

The genes are TRBV7-9 and TRBJ2-5, with 9 bases that match TRBD1. The CDR3 has 15 amino acids. The germline V gene has CDR1 SEHNR and CDR2 FQNEAQ (reference sequence). Trimming at V came to 1 base and at J to 5 bases, leaving 5 bases not matched to a gene. CDR3 DNA sequence: TGTGCCAGCAGCTTAGGACAGGGGGAGGGTGAGACCCAGTACTTC. It translates to CASSLGQGEGETQYF.

The chain uses TRBV2 and TRBJ2-1, with 12 bases fitting TRBD2. In germline, CDR1 is SNHLY, CDR2 FYNNEI. With V trimmed by 7 bases and J by 9 bases, 10 bases remained unmatched. The CDR3 is 15 residues long. This chain's CDR3 is CASIQTSGGRGEQFF. The CDR3 DNA sequence: TGTGCCAGCATCCAGACTAGCGGGGGTAGGGGTGAGCAGTTCTTC.

The chain carries TRBV18 and TRBJ1-6, with unresolved D. Germline values: CDR1 KGHSH, CDR2 LQKENI. The CDR3 extends over 16 amino acids. Trimming pared 2 bases from V and 6 bases from J, leaving 14 bases between. CDR3 sequence: CASSPYGIQSNSPLHF. CDR3 bases: TGTGCCAGCTCACCATACGGGATTCAATCTAATTCACCCCTCCACTTT. The full variable domain, rest sourced from reference TRBV18 and TRBJ1-6, is NAGVMQNPRHLVRRRGQEARLRCSPMKGHSHVYWYRQLPEEGLKFMVYLQKENIIDESGMPKERFSAEFPKEGPSILRIQQVVRGDSAAYFCASSPYGIQSNSPLHFGNGTRLTVT.

CDR3 amino acids: CASSGRTGGEKTQYF. The CDR3 region has the DNA TGCGCCAGCAGCGGCCGGACAGGGGGCGAGAAGACCCAGTACTTC. The chain is built from TRBV5-1 and TRBJ2-5; the match to TRBD1 covers 11 bases. Trimming removed 4 bases from V and 6 bases from J; junction bases left unmatched: 8. The germline V gene has CDR1 SGHRS and CDR2 YFSETQ. CDR3 length: 15 amino acids. The variable domain in full, with the rest retrieved from reference TRBV5-1 and TRBJ2-5, is KAGVTQTPRYLIKTRGQQVTLSCSPISGHRSVSWYQQTPGQGLQFLFEYFSETQRNKGNFPGRFSGRQFSNSRSEMNVSTLELGDSALYLCASSGRTGGEKTQYFGPGTRLLVL.

The CDR3 coding sequence is TGTGCCAGCAATCGGACTAGCGGGGAGTCTTACAATGAGCAGTTCTTC. As protein: CASNRTSGESYNEQFF. The J gene is TRBJ2-1, the V gene TRBV2, with 12 positions matching TRBD2. CDR3 length: 16 residues. The trim removed 7 bases at V and 4 bases at J, leaving 8 bases unmatched. CDR1 and CDR2 from the germline V gene are SNHLY and FYNNEI.

CDR3 coding DNA: TGTGCCAGCAGTGACTCACCGGGACATCAGCATTTT. Encoded protein: CASSDSPGHQHF. The genes are TRBV25-1 and TRBJ1-5, with TRBD1 as a possible D gene (6 bases). CDR1 is MGHDK, CDR2 SYGVNS, per germline. V was cut by 3 bases and J by 13 bases, with 13 bases left in between. The CDR3 is 12 amino acids.

The chain uses TRBV4-3 and TRBJ1-2; D remains ambiguous. This CDR3 contains 16 residues. With 0 bases removed from V and 4 bases from J, the gap between germline ends came to 15 bases. Germline V gives CDR1 LGHNA, CDR2 YSLEER. CDR3 in amino acids: CASSQDPPSLRYGYTF. CDR3 DNA: TGCGCCAGCAGCCAAGATCCCCCCAGTCTCCGCTATGGCTACACCTTC.